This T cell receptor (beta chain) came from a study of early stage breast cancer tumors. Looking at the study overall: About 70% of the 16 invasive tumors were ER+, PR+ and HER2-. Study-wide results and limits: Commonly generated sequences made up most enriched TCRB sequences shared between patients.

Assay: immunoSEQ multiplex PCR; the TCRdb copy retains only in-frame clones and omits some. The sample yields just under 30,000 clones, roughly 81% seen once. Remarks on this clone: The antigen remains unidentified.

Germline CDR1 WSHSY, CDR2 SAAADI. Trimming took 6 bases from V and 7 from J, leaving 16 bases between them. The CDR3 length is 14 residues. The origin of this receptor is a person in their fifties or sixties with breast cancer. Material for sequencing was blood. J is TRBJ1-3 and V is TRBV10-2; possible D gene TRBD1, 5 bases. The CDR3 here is CASSPQGVRNTIYF. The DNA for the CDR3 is TGCGCCAGCAGCCCCCAGGGCGTCCGGAACACCATATATTTT.